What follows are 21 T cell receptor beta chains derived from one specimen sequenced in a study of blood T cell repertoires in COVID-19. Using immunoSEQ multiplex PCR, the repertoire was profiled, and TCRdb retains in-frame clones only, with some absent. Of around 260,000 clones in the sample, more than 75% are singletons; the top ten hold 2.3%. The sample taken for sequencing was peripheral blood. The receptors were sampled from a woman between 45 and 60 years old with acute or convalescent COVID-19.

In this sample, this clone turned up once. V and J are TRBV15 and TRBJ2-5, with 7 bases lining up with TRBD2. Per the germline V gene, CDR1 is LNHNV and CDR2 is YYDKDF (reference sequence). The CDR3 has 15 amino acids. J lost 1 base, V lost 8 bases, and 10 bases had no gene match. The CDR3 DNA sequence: TGTGCCACCTATCGTCGGGAGCGGGGCCAAGAGACCCAGTACTTC. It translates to CATYRRERGQETQYF.

The CDR3: CASRRTGTRGYEQYF. CDR3 nucleotides: TGTGCCAGCAGACGAACCGGGACTAGAGGCTACGAGCAGTACTTC. This chain links TRBV6-5 with TRBJ2-7, with TRBD2 matching 8 bases. CDR3 length: 15 amino acids. V lost 6 bases and J lost 3; bases outside the gene matches: 10. From germline, CDR1 is MNHEY and CDR2 SVGAGI.

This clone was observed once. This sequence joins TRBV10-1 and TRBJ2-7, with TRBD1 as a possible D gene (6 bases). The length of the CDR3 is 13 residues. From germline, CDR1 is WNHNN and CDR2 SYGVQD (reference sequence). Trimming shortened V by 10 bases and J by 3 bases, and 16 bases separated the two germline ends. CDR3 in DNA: TGCGCCAACCTCGGGACAATAGACTACGAGCAGTACTTC. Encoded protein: CANLGTIDYEQYF.

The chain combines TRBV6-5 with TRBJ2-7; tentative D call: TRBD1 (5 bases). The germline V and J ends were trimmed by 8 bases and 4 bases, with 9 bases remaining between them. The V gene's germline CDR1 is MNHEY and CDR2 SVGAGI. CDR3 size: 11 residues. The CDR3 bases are TGTGCCAGCCCAAGGGGATACGAGCAGTACTTC. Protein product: CASPRGYEQYF.

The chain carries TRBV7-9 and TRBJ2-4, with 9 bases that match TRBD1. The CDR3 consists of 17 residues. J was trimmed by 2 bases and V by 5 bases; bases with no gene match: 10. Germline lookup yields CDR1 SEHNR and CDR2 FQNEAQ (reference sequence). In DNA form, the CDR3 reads TGTGCCAGCAGCGCCAGACAGGGGGTTGAGACCAAAAACATTCAGTACTTC. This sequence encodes CASSARQGVETKNIQYF.

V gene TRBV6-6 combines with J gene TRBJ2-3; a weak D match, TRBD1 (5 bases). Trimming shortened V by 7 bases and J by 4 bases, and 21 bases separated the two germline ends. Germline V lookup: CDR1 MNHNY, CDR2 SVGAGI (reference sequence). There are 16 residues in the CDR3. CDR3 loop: CASTQGSHGLSDTQYF. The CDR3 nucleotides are TGTGCCAGCACTCAGGGCAGCCATGGGTTATCAGATACGCAGTATTTT.

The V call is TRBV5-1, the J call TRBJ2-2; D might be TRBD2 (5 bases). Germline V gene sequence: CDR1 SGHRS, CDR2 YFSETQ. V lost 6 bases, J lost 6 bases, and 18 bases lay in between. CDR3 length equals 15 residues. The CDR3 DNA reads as TGCGCCAGCACGCCGGGTAGTCGGGGTGCCGGGGAGCTGTTTTTT. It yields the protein CASTPGSRGAGELFF.

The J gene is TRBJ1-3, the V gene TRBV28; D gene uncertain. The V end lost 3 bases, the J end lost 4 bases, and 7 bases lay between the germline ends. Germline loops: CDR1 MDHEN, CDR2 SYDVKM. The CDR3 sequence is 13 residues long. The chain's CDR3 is CASSFLPGNTIYF. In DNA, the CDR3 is TGTGCCAGCAGTTTCCTCCCGGGAAACACCATATATTTT.

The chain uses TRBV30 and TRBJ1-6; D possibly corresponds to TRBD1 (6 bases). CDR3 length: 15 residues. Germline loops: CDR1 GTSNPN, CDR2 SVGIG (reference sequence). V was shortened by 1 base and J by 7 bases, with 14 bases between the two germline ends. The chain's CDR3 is CAWSAPDRANSPLHF. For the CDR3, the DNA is TGTGCCTGGAGTGCCCCGGACAGAGCAAATTCACCCCTCCACTTT.

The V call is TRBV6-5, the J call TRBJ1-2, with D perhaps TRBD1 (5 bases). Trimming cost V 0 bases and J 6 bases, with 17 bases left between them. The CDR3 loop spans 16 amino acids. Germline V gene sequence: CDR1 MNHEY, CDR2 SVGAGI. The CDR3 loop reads CASSYSRQGDGDGYTF. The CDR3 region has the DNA TGTGCCAGCAGTTACTCGAGGCAGGGTGATGGCGATGGCTACACCTTC.

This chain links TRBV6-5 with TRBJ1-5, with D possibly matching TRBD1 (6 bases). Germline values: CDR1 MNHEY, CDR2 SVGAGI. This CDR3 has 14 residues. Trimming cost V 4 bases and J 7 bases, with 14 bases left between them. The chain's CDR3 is CASSSRTVGQPQHF. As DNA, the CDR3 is TGTGCCAGCAGTTCCAGGACAGTGGGGCAGCCCCAGCATTTT.

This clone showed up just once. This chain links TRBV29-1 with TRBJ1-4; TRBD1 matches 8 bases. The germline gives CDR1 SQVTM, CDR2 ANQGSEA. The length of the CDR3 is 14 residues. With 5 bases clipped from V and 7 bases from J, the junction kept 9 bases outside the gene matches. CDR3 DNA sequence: TGCAGCGTTCGGACAGGGTCGGGCGTTGAAAAACTGTTTTTT. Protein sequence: CSVRTGSGVEKLFF.

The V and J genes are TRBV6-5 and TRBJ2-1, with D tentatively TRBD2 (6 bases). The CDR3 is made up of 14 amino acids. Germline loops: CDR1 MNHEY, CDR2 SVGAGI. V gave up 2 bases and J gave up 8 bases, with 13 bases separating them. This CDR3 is CASSYLRETDEQFF. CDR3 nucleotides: TGTGCCAGCAGTTACCTACGGGAGACGGATGAGCAGTTCTTC.

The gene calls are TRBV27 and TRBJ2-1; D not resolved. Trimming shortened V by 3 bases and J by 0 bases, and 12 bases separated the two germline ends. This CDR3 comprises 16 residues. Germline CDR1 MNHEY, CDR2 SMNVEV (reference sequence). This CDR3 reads CASSLSTHSSYNEQFF. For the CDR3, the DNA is TGTGCCAGCAGTTTGAGCACCCACAGCTCCTACAATGAGCAGTTCTTC.

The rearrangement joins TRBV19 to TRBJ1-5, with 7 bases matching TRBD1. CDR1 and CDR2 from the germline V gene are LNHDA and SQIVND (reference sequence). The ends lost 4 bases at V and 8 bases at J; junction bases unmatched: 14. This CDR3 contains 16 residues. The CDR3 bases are TGTGCCAGTAGTAACCCCCGGACAGGTTGGCGGGAGCCCCAGCATTTT. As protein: CASSNPRTGWREPQHF. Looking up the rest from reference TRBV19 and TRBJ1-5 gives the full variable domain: DGGITQSPKYLFRKEGQNVTLSCEQNLNHDAMYWYRQDPGQGLRLIYYSQIVNDFQKGDIAEGYSVSREKKESFPLTVTSAQKNPTAFYLCASSNPRTGWREPQHFGDGTRLSIL.

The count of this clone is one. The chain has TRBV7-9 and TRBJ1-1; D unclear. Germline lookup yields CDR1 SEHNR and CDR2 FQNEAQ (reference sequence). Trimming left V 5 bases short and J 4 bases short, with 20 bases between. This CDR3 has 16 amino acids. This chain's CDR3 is CASSPAPGEGRTEAFF. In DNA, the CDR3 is TGTGCCAGCAGCCCCGCCCCCGGGGAAGGCCGCACTGAAGCTTTCTTT.

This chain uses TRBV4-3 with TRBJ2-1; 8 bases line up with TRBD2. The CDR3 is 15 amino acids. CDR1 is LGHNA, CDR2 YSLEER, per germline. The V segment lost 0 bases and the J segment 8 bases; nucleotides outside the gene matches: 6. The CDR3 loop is CASSQDSGGLDEQFF. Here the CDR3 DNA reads TGCGCCAGCAGCCAAGATTCGGGAGGGCTCGATGAGCAGTTCTTC.

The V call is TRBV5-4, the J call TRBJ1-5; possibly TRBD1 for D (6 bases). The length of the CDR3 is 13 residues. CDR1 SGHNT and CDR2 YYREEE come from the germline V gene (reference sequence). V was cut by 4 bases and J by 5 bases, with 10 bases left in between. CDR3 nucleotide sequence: TGTGCCAGCAGCCCGGACAGAGATCAGCCCCAGCATTTT. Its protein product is CASSPDRDQPQHF.

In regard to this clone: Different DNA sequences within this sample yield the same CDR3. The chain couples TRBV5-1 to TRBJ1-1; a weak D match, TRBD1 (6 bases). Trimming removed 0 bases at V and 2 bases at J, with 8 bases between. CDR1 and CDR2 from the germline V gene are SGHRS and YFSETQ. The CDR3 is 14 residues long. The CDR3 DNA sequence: TGCGCCAGCAGCTTGGTGGGACAAAACACTGAAGCTTTCTTT. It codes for CASSLVGQNTEAFF.

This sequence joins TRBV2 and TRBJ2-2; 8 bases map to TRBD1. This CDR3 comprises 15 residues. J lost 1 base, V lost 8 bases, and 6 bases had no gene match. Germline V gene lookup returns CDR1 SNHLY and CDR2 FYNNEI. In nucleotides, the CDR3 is TGTGCCAGCCGTCGGGACAGGAGGAACACCGGGGAGCTGTTTTTT. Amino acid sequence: CASRRDRRNTGELFF.

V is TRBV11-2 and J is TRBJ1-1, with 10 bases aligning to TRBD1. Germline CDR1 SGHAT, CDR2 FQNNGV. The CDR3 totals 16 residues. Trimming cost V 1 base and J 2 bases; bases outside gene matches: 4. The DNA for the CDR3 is TGTGCCAGCAGCTTAGGCCGGGACAGGGGAAACACTGAAGCTTTCTTT. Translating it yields CASSLGRDRGNTEAFF.